The clone carrying this T cell receptor (beta chain) has a count of ten or more. The sample originates from a study of spatial heterogeneity in lung cancer. Study overall: Patients with untreated early-stage non-small cell lung cancer, numbering roughly 69, were the donors.

V was clipped by 4 bases and J by 4 bases; unmatched bases: 6. The CDR3 length is 15 residues. CDR1 and CDR2 from the germline V gene are MNHNS and SASEGT. Time point denoted: blood at routine non-recurrence follow-up after resection. Researchers sequenced whole RNA taken from tumor, nontumor lung or frozen PBMC without sorting. A unique molecular identifier was carried by every single TCR cDNA molecule. TCRdb re-called the 5' RACE reads through MiXCR, storing one row per CDR3 protein. The data show around 45,000 distinct CDR3 sequences, approximately 22% seen once. The chain couples TRBV6-1 to TRBJ1-3; 8 positions match TRBD1. The material sequenced was PBMCs, taken at follow-up. This clonotype was obtained from a female donor with early-stage non-small cell lung cancer. This chain's CDR3 is CASSGWTGSGNTIYF. The CDR3 nucleotides read TGTGCCAGCAGTGGCTGGACAGGGAGCGGAAACACCATATATTTT.